This T cell receptor beta chain came from a study of post-analysis software for immune sequencing data. Background on the study: In terms of disease course, relapsing-remitting, secondary progressive and progressive-relapsing multiple sclerosis were included.

This CDR3 is built from 11 residues. The germline V gene has CDR1 ENHRY and CDR2 SYGVKD. The V end was cut by 4 bases, the J end by 8 bases, with 7 bases between. Unique molecular identifiers featured in each of the TCR beta cDNA libraries. TCRdb passed the PCR reads through MiXCR, listing each CDR3 protein once. The data show about 540,000 distinct CDR3 sequences, 34% seen once. Broader study findings: Diversity measured as normalized Chao1 was significantly lower in multiple sclerosis patients than in controls. Elevated frequency relative to controls characterized about 5 TRBV segments in patients, TRBV5-6, TRBV5-1 and TRBV20-1 among them. Same-batch samples co-clustered strongly by F measure.

About this clonotype: The antigen is not known.

Sequencing was carried out using blood. V usage is TRBV10-3 and J usage is TRBJ2-3; D might be TRBD1 (5 bases). This receptor was identified in a girl aged 2-17 years with multiple sclerosis. The CDR3 loop reads CAISGGPTQYF. CDR3 bases: TGTGCCATCAGTGGGGGCCCTACGCAGTATTTT.